Listed below are T cell receptor beta chains from one sample, sequenced in a study of CD8+ T cells in alopecia areata. Sequencing was performed with immunoSEQ multiplex PCR; in TCRdb, only in-frame clones are kept and a portion is missing. The table shows 90,000 to 120,000 clones, with roughly 55% occurring only once. The sample was NKG2D-low CD8+ T cells sorted from blood. The receptor set was obtained from a human donor with alopecia areata. Both conserved end residues are part of each CDR3. Only some rows state a clone size, as once, few, many or a class for expanded clones.

>.|TRBV11-2|TRBJ2-3
CASSSVRTEDTDTQYF
>.|TRBV9|TRBJ2-7
CASSGGQGYEQYF
>.|TRBV5-6|TRBJ1-1
CASSSLGTEAFF
>.|TRBV29-1|TRBJ1-2
CSVVGQGLANYGYTF
>.|TRBV6-5|TRBJ2-1
CASSYNRGNEQFF
>.|TRBV28|TRBJ1-5
CASSFGQTDQPQHF
>.|TRBV9|TRBJ2-7
CASSARGAAYEQYF
>.|TRBV27|TRBJ1-1
CASSLSENTEAFF
>.|TRBV10-2|TRBJ2-7
CASSESGAVGPHEQYF
>.|TRBV27|TRBJ2-5
CASGIAEETQYF
>few|TRBV29-1|TRBJ2-7
CSVGSGQSYEQYF
>.|TRBV4-2|TRBJ2-7
CASSLGLAGAYEQYF
>.|TRBV6-1|TRBJ1-1
CASSEVDDNTEAFF
>few|TRBV6-5|TRBJ2-6
CASSYSGANVLTF
>.|TRBV5-1|TRBJ2-5
CASSRLAGAAETQYF
>few|TRBV19|TRBJ1-5
CASRGQSNQPQHF
>.|TRBV7-9|TRBJ2-3
CASSSTRPGLQTDTQYF
>once|TRBV9|TRBJ2-7
CASTASGSYEQYF
>few|TRBV2|TRBJ2-5
CARGGDSRRQETQYF
>.|TRBV4-1|TRBJ2-1
CASSQEGLAVNEQFF
>.|TRBV2|TRBJ2-7
CASSEGGTYEQYF
>.|TRBV4-1|TRBJ1-5
CASAQDLSNQPQHF
>.|TRBV27|TRBJ2-7
CASSLPGQGKEQYF
>.|TRBV27|TRBJ2-2
CASSLGQGITGELFF
>few|TRBV14|TRBJ2-5
CASSQDRPGQETQYF
>few|TRBV7-8|TRBJ2-7
CASSLGGTGPGEQYF
>.|TRBV2|TRBJ2-7
CASSELAGGGYEQYF
>few|TRBV28|TRBJ2-6
CASTLADRGISGANVLTF
>few|TRBV27|TRBJ2-1
CASSPTADEQFF
>.|TRBV27|TRBJ1-5
CASSFQYSNQPQHF
>.|TRBV5-1|TRBJ1-2
CASSLDRDRGDHNYGYTF
>once|TRBV4-1|TRBJ2-2
CASSPIGGANTGELFF
>.|TRBV28|TRBJ1-5
CASSPGGWPQHF
>.|TRBV29-1|TRBJ1-4
CSVVGREVGEKLFF
>.|TRBV4-1|TRBJ1-5
CASSHDQGQPQHF